This record covers a single TCR beta chain. The antigen remains undetermined. V lost 4 bases and J lost 2, with 15 bases in between. This CDR3 has 15 residues. Germline assignment: CDR1 SGHNT and CDR2 YYREEE (reference sequence). Some clones are missing from TCRdb's copy, which holds only in-frame ones; the method was immunoSEQ multiplex PCR. The table has about 180,000 clones, roughly 91% seen once. This entry belongs to a study of T cell responses to AZD1222 COVID-19 vaccine. Overall study findings and caveats: Vaccine-associated CD4 TCRs ranged over spike, dominating at 160-218 and 743-854. Donors in the cohort were predominantly white British and more often female, and clonal diversity was possibly underestimated.

Second-dose intervals of approximately 4 or approximately 12 weeks were pooled. The material sequenced was peripheral blood, taken 28 days after the second AZD1222 dose. V usage is TRBV5-4 and J usage is TRBJ2-5; D is undetermined. This receptor was obtained from an adult who received the AZD1222 COVID-19 vaccine. Written as DNA, the CDR3 is TGTGCCAGCAGCCTGATCGCGGAACTTCAAGAGACCCAGTACTTC. This translates into CASSLIAELQETQYF.